Listed here are 28 T cell receptor beta chains from one sample, sequenced in a study of blood T cells in healthy people across ages. It was with a sample-barcoded 5' primer and a J-beta primer mix that a second PCR of roughly 7 to 12 cycles was run. TCRdb independently ran MiXCR on the 5' RACE reads; one entry per CDR3 protein. This table has around 1.1 million distinct CDR3 sequences, roughly two fifths appearing once. Sequencing was performed on blood. Source of these receptors: a man between 18 and 35 years old in good health.

The rearrangement joins TRBV12-3 or TRBV12-4 to TRBJ2-5; 8 nucleotides match TRBD1. This CDR3 is 15 amino acids long. The V gene end was trimmed by 1 base and the J gene end by 12 bases; junction bases not matched to a gene: 13. CDR3 in amino acids: CASSLGDRLYNEKYF. The CDR3 DNA reads TGTGCCAGCAGTTTAGGGGACAGGCTATACAATGAGAAGTACTTC.

The chain combines TRBV20-1 with TRBJ2-1; 9 bases are a match to TRBD2. The trim removed 3 bases at V and 5 bases at J, leaving 8 bases unmatched. CDR1 is DFQATT, CDR2 SNEGSKA, per germline (reference sequence). The CDR3 loop spans 15 amino acids. The CDR3 region has the DNA TGCAGTGCTAGCCCCGGACTAGCGATAAACAATGAGCAGTTCTTC. Its translation is CSASPGLAINNEQFF.

This clonotype showed up just a few times. The V and J genes are TRBV7-9 and TRBJ1-2; TRBD1 matches 7 bases. There are 14 residues in the CDR3. Losses at the gene ends were 4 bases for V and 5 bases for J; bases not matched to a gene: 7. Germline V gene lookup returns CDR1 SEHNR and CDR2 FQNEAQ (reference sequence). The CDR3 region has the DNA TGTGCCAGCAGCTCGACAGGGAAGTTGTATGGCTACACCTTC. This encodes CASSSTGKLYGYTF.

In this sample, this clonotype turned up a few times. The chain couples TRBV7-2 to TRBJ2-7; 10 nucleotides agree with TRBD1. The trim removed 5 bases at V and 4 bases at J, leaving 8 bases unmatched. The germline V gene has CDR1 SGHTA and CDR2 FQGNSA. The CDR3 is made up of 15 amino acids. The CDR3 protein is CASSNLGTGVYEQYF. The CDR3 DNA reads TGTGCCAGCAGCAACCTGGGGACAGGGGTTTACGAGCAGTACTTC.

A word on this clonotype: This could be a read error, since a much larger clone is one nucleotide away. The chain employs TRBV9 and TRBJ2-1; 11 positions match TRBD1. Germline V lookup: CDR1 SGDLS, CDR2 YYNGEE. After removal of 0 bases from V and 6 bases from J, the junction contained 2 bases not matched to a gene. This CDR3 is built from 15 residues. The CDR3 DNA is TGTGCCAGCAGCGTAGACGGACAGGGGGCCAATGAGCAGTTCTTC. It encodes CASSVDGQGANEQFF.

This sequence joins TRBV6-2 or TRBV6-3 and TRBJ1-3, with TRBD1 matching 7 bases. Trimming removed 6 bases from V and 3 bases from J; junction bases left unmatched: 11. Germline CDR1 MNHEY, CDR2 SVGEGT. The CDR3 loop spans 16 amino acids. CDR3 residues: CASSLGQAQIGNTIYF. In DNA form, the CDR3 reads TGTGCCAGCAGCCTCGGACAGGCGCAAATTGGAAACACCATATATTTT.

The rearrangement links TRBV4-2 to TRBJ2-5; TRBD2 aligns across 7 bases. This CDR3 spans 15 amino acids. Germline CDR1 and CDR2: LGHNA and YNFKEQ. With 0 bases clipped from V and 11 bases from J, the junction kept 12 bases outside the gene matches. The CDR3: CASSQDGAGVIKQYF. The CDR3 DNA follows: TGTGCCAGCAGCCAAGATGGGGCGGGGGTAATTAAGCAGTACTTC.

With regard to this clonotype: The junction differs from germline at one of its ends, possibly a read error. J is TRBJ1-2 and V is TRBV5-6; unclear D gene. Germline CDR1 is SGHDT and CDR2 is YYEEEE. The CDR3 runs 14 residues. Here the CDR3 DNA reads TGTGTCAGCAGCTTGTTATCCCAAGACTATGGCTACACCTTC. It is translated as CVSSLLSQDYGYTF. Looking up the rest from reference TRBV5-6 and TRBJ1-2 gives the full variable domain: DAGVTQSPTHLIKTRGQQVTLRCSPKSGHDTVSWYQQALGQGPQFIFQYYEEEERQRGNFPDRFSGHQFPNYSSELNVNALLLGDSALYLCVSSLLSQDYGYTFGSGTRLTVV.

The chain links TRBV6-2 or TRBV6-3 to TRBJ1-1; 7 bases fit TRBD1. CDR3 length: 14 residues. Germline V gives CDR1 MNHEY, CDR2 SVGEGT. The junction had 5 bases not matched to a gene; V was cut back by 7 bases and J by 0 bases. The CDR3 DNA follows: TGTGCCAGCACCGAACAGGGGATGAACACTGAAGCTTTCTTT. It codes for CASTEQGMNTEAFF.

The gene calls are TRBV5-1 and TRBJ1-2, with 8 nucleotides matching TRBD1. Germline V gene sequence: CDR1 SGHRS, CDR2 YFSETQ. The ends lost 5 bases at V and 3 bases at J; junction bases unmatched: 9. The CDR3 contains 15 residues. CDR3: CASRPPGQVYYGYTF. CDR3 nucleotide sequence: TGCGCCAGCAGGCCCCCGGGACAGGTCTACTATGGCTACACCTTC.

Only a few counts were recorded for this clonotype. The chain is built from TRBV9 and TRBJ2-3, with a tentative D call TRBD2 (6 bases). This CDR3 has 15 amino acids. Germline CDR1 and CDR2: SGDLS and YYNGEE. V was pared by 0 bases and J by 3 bases, with 11 bases between. In nucleotides, the CDR3 is TGTGCCAGCAGCGTAGACGGGGAGGAAACAGATACGCAGTATTTT. Translation gives CASSVDGEETDTQYF.

The V and J genes are TRBV20-1 and TRBJ2-5; D tentatively fits TRBD1 or TRBD2 (5 bases each). Trimming took 3 bases from V and 3 from J, leaving 11 bases between them. Per germline, CDR1 DFQATT and CDR2 SNEGSKA (reference sequence). CDR3 length equals 13 residues. In DNA, the CDR3 is TGCAGTGCTAGTAGAGGGGTCGAAGAGACCCAGTACTTC. The encoded protein is CSASRGVEETQYF.

The chain joins TRBV27 to TRBJ1-2; the D gene is possibly TRBD1 (6 bases). Germline V lookup: CDR1 MNHEY, CDR2 SMNVEV (reference sequence). CDR3 size: 15 residues. Trimming removed 0 bases at V and 4 bases at J, with 12 bases between. This chain's CDR3 is CASSLSWQGFYGYTF. The CDR3 DNA sequence: TGTGCCAGCAGTTTATCGTGGCAGGGGTTCTATGGCTACACCTTC.

The sample holds a few counts of this clonotype. The CDR3 DNA is TGTGCCATCAGTGGGACAGGAACACCAGCTAACTATGGCTACACCTTC. It encodes CAISGTGTPANYGYTF. The V call is TRBV10-3, the J call TRBJ1-2, with 7 nucleotides matching TRBD1. The V and J ends lost 4 bases and 0 bases, in that order; junction bases with no gene match: 8. This CDR3 contains 16 residues. The germline gives CDR1 ENHRY, CDR2 SYGVKD.

The chain couples TRBV7-2 to TRBJ2-3; tentatively, D is TRBD2 (5 bases). Trimming stripped 8 bases from V and 5 bases from J, with 14 bases between. The CDR3 runs to 13 residues. The V gene's germline CDR1 is SGHTA and CDR2 FQGNSA. CDR3 nucleotides: TGTGCCAGCCGACTATCGGGTATAGATACGCAGTATTTT. Protein sequence: CASRLSGIDTQYF.

The chain employs TRBV6-2 or TRBV6-3 and TRBJ2-5; D remains unclear. Trimming pared 7 bases from V and 11 bases from J, leaving 14 bases between. Germline-derived CDR1 and CDR2 are MNHEY and SVGEGT. CDR3 length equals 11 residues. The CDR3 DNA reads as TGTGCCAGCACTTCCGGCAATGAGCAGTACTTC. Residues: CASTSGNEQYF.

This clonotype has a handful of counts. This chain uses TRBV29-1 with TRBJ2-7; maybe TRBD1 (5 bases). Germline V CDR1 and CDR2: SQVTM, ANQGSEA. V lost 3 bases, J lost 2 bases, and 8 bases lay in between. This CDR3 is 12 amino acids long. Here the CDR3 reads CSVEKGTYEQYF. Written as DNA, the CDR3 is TGCAGCGTTGAGAAGGGGACCTACGAGCAGTACTTC.

This chain uses TRBV9 with TRBJ1-2; D may be TRBD1 (6 bases). Germline CDR1 and CDR2: SGDLS and YYNGEE. V lost 0 bases to trimming and J lost 4 bases, with 19 bases between them. The CDR3 is 17 amino acids. In nucleotides, the CDR3 is TGTGCCAGCAGCGTAGACCCCCAGACAGGAAACCCCTATGGCTACACCTTC. Its translation is CASSVDPQTGNPYGYTF.

V is TRBV27 and J is TRBJ1-2, with D possibly TRBD1 on 5 matching bases. Germline assignment: CDR1 MNHEY and CDR2 SMNVEV (reference sequence). This CDR3 spans 13 amino acids. Trimming took 5 bases from V and 8 from J, leaving 15 bases between them. The CDR3 sequence is CASSLDGTDGYTF. The CDR3 nucleotides are TGTGCCAGCAGTCTTGATGGGACCGACGGCTACACCTTC.

This clonotype was seen more than once but under ten times. The gene calls are TRBV6-6 and TRBJ2-3, with TRBD1 matching over 9 bases. Trimming removed 6 bases from V and 6 bases from J; junction bases left unmatched: 10. This CDR3 comprises 15 residues. CDR1 and CDR2 from the germline V gene are MNHNY and SVGAGI (reference sequence). The CDR3, as DNA: TGTGCCAGCAGAGATACAGGGGGCAGATCGGATACGCAGTATTTT. The encoded protein is CASRDTGGRSDTQYF.

The chain couples TRBV4-2 to TRBJ1-1, with a tentative D call TRBD1 (5 bases). The CDR3 runs to 14 residues. With 4 bases removed from V and 1 base from J, the gap between germline ends came to 10 bases. CDR1 is LGHNA and CDR2 is YNFKEQ in the germline V gene. The CDR3 nucleotides read TGTGCCAGCAGCCCACAGGTACGGAACACTGAAGCTTTCTTT. Translated: CASSPQVRNTEAFF.

The rearrangement uses TRBV20-1 and TRBJ1-5; D is unresolved. Between the trimmed V and J ends, which lost 0 bases and 2 bases, there was a span of 11 bases. CDR3 length: 15 residues. Germline CDR1 is DFQATT and CDR2 is SNEGSKA (reference sequence). The chain's CDR3 is CSARDHGSRNQPQHF. The DNA for the CDR3 is TGCAGTGCTAGAGATCATGGAAGCCGCAATCAGCCCCAGCATTTT.

The V gene is TRBV9, the J gene TRBJ1-1; D is possibly TRBD1 (5 bases). Germline assignment: CDR1 SGDLS and CDR2 YYNGEE. Trimming cost V 0 bases and J 2 bases, with 14 bases left between them. The CDR3 totals 16 residues. As DNA, the CDR3 is TGTGCCAGCAGCGTAGAGCGGGACGGAAAAAACACTGAAGCTTTCTTT. Translating gives CASSVERDGKNTEAFF.

This rearrangement joins TRBV6-5 to TRBJ2-7, with 9 bases identical to TRBD1. CDR1 and CDR2 (germline): MNHEY, SVGAGI. The CDR3 has 14 residues. V lost 2 bases, J lost 2 bases, and 1 base stayed unmatched. CDR3: CASSYTGGTYEQYF. In DNA form, the CDR3 reads TGTGCCAGCAGTTACACAGGGGGCACCTACGAGCAGTACTTC.

The chain couples TRBV12-3 or TRBV12-4 to TRBJ2-3; 13 bases are shared with TRBD2. The J segment lost 0 bases and the V segment lost 3 bases, leaving 6 bases of the junction unmatched. The CDR3 has 18 amino acids. The chain's CDR3 is CASSFGTSGDSSTDTQYF. CDR3 sequence (DNA): TGTGCCAGCAGTTTCGGGACTAGCGGGGACTCTAGCACAGATACGCAGTATTTT.

This chain joins TRBV19 and TRBJ2-1; 9 bases map to TRBD2. This CDR3 spans 18 amino acids. V lost 10 bases and J lost 0; bases outside the gene matches: 16. CDR1 and CDR2 (germline): LNHDA, SQIVND (reference sequence). This chain's CDR3 is CATALRIAGDSSYNEQFF. CDR3 nucleotides: TGTGCCACCGCCCTGAGGATAGCGGGGGATAGCTCCTACAATGAGCAGTTCTTC.

The V gene is TRBV5-1, the J gene TRBJ2-5; 10 bases are shared with TRBD2. The CDR3 spans 16 residues. Trimming removed 0 bases from V and 2 bases from J; junction bases left unmatched: 4. The V gene's germline CDR1 is SGHRS and CDR2 YFSETQ. The DNA of the CDR3 is TGCGCCAGCAGCTTGGACACTAGCGGGGTTCAAGAGACCCAGTACTTC. This sequence encodes CASSLDTSGVQETQYF.

This clonotype has just a few counts. The chain joins TRBV25-1 to TRBJ1-2; a weak D match, TRBD1 (6 bases). V lost 8 bases and J lost 8, with 15 bases in between. The germline V gene has CDR1 MGHDK and CDR2 SYGVNS. This CDR3 has 12 residues. The CDR3 region is CASSSGGWGYTF. DNA of the CDR3: TGTGCCAGCTCCTCGGGGGGCTGGGGCTACACCTTC.